This entry concerns a single T cell receptor (beta chain). The germline V gene has CDR1 SGHAT and CDR2 FQNNGV. The CDR3 contains 15 residues. Trimming removed 5 bases from V and 2 bases from J, with 15 bases in between. Authors' methods: Using reference gene primer amplification, nucleated cell counts were estimated. The repertoire was sequenced with immunoSEQ multiplex PCR; TCRdb's copy has only in-frame clones and lacks some. V and J calls and clone size are given by that table; D and trimming were obtained from the DNA. The sample consists of some 380,000 clones, roughly 86% of them appearing once. The sample belongs to a study of blood T cell repertoires in COVID-19. In the study overall: The study drew acute and convalescent COVID-19 samples from the United States, Italy and Spain. Nucleic acid was either cDNA or gDNA, and it came from T cells, B-cell-depleted T cells, or PBMCs.

The chain employs TRBV11-2 and TRBJ1-1; no firm D call. The sequence was obtained from a human donor with acute or convalescent COVID-19. The donor label of this sample is uncertain. Sequencing was performed on peripheral blood. CDR3 in amino acids: CASSPQINPNTEAFF. The CDR3 DNA follows: TGTGCCAGCAGCCCCCAGATTAATCCCAACACTGAAGCTTTCTTT.